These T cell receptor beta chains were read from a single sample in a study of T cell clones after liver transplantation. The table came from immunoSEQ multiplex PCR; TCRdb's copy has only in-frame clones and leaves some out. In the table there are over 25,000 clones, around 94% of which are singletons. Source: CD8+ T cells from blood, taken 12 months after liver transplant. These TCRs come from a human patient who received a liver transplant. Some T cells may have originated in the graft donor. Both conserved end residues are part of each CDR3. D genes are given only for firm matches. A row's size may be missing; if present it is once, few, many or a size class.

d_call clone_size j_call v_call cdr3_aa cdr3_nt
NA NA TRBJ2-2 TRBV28 CASSLSERGGTGELFF TGTGCCAGCAGTCTCTCTGAGAGGGGTGGGACCGGGGAGCTGTTTTTT
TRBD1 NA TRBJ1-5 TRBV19 CASSWTGNSNQPQHF TGTGCCAGTAGTTGGACAGGCAATAGCAATCAGCCCCAGCATTTT
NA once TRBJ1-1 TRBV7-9 CASSLFGRLATEAFF TGTGCCAGCAGCTTATTCGGGCGACTGGCCACTGAAGCTTTCTTT
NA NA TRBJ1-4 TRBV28 CASSPGGIVLSNEKLFF TGTGCCAGCAGCCCGGGGGGCATAGTTCTATCTAATGAAAAACTGTTTTTT
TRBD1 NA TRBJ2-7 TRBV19 CASRPGQGTYEQYF TGTGCCAGTAGGCCGGGACAGGGGACCTACGAGCAGTACTTC
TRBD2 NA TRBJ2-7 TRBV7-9 CASTSLAGETYEQYF TGTGCCAGCACGTCCCTCGCGGGGGAAACCTACGAGCAGTACTTC
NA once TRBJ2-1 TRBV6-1 CASGLNGAGNEQFF TGTGCCAGCGGCCTAAACGGGGCCGGAAATGAGCAGTTCTTC
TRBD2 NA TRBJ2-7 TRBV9 CASSVAAGDTYEQYF TGTGCCAGCAGCGTAGCGGCGGGAGATACCTACGAGCAGTACTTC
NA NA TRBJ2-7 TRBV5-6 CASSLMGGPPPEQYF TGTGCCAGCAGCCTGATGGGGGGACCCCCACCCGAGCAGTACTTC
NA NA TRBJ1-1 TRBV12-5 CASAADGSEAFF TGTGCTAGTGCCGCAGACGGTAGTGAAGCTTTCTTT
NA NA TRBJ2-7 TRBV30 CAWSWQGPSEQYF TGTGCCTGGAGTTGGCAGGGGCCCTCCGAGCAGTACTTC
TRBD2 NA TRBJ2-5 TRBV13 CASSPQRERRETQYF TGTGCCAGCAGCCCCCAGCGGGAGAGGAGGGAGACCCAGTACTTC
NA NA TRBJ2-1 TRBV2 CASRWTDSYNEQFF TGTGCCAGCAGGTGGACAGACTCCTACAATGAGCAGTTCTTC
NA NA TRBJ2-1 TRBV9 CASPRWVMINEQFF TGTGCCTCACCCCGGTGGGTGATGATCAATGAGCAGTTCTTC
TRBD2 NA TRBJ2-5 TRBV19 CASRPGTSSQETQYF TGTGCCAGTAGACCCGGGACTAGCAGTCAAGAGACCCAGTACTTC
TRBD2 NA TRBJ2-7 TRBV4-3 CASSPDPGAGGSYEQYF TGCGCCAGCAGCCCGGATCCGGGAGCGGGGGGGTCCTACGAGCAGTACTTC
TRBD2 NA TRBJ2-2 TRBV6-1 CASSEGRGVAGELFF TGTGCCAGCAGTGAGGGCCGGGGGGTCGCCGGGGAGCTGTTTTTT